This T cell receptor (beta chain) was recovered during a study of OX40 agonist ivuxolimab in advanced cancers. Germline V gene sequence: CDR1 SGHTS, CDR2 YDEGEE. The CDR3 sequence is 12 residues long. Trimming took 4 bases from V and 5 from J, leaving 9 bases between them. Sequencing was performed with immunoSEQ multiplex PCR; in TCRdb, only in-frame clones are kept and a portion is missing. The sample consists of 30,000 to 40,000 clones, around 74% of them appearing once. The source is an adult with an advanced solid tumor such as melanoma, head and neck, liver or kidney cancer. The chain recombines TRBV5-8 with TRBJ1-2, with D unclear. The specimen was CD4+ or CD8+ T cells sorted from blood, collected in a trial of the OX40 agonist ivuxolimab. CDR3 sequence (DNA): TGTGCCAGCAGCCGGGTGCCATATGGCTACACCTTC. The encoded protein is CASSRVPYGYTF.